Below are 17 T cell receptor beta chains sequenced from a single sample in a study of T cells in women clearing cervical HPV infection. Measured with immunoSEQ multiplex PCR; TCRdb has only the in-frame clones, and not every one. Recorded for this sample: some 50,000 clones. Specimen: blood buffy coat. These receptors all come from a woman aged 18 to 75 with a cervical HPV16 infection that either progressed to CIN3+ or cleared (not recorded which).

About this clone: Read sequence stops 3 residues before the CDR3 end, and the germline J gene provides the missing end. The chain couples TRBV11-3 to TRBJ1-3; a possible D gene is TRBD1 (5 bases). The germline gives CDR1 SGHNT, CDR2 YENEEA. Trimming stripped 7 bases from V and 3 bases from J, with 13 bases between. CDR3 length equals 14 residues. The part of the CDR3 DNA that was read is TGTGCCAGCATACTCGGGGGAGGTGGAAACACC. This codes for CASILGGGGNT. The full CDR3 reads CASILGGGGNTIYF.

As for this clone: The CDR3 goes on 3 residues after the read ends, and that part is filled in from the germline J gene. This chain links TRBV11-1 with TRBJ2-7; 7 bases match TRBD1. CDR3 length: 12 residues. Per the germline V gene, CDR1 is SGHAT and CDR2 is FQDESV (reference sequence). Trimming took 3 bases from V and 6 from J; bases not matched to a gene: 2. CDR3 sequence reads: CASSFQGVEQYF. The part of the CDR3 DNA that was read is TGTGCCAGCAGCTTCCAGGGGGTCGAG.

CDR3 region: CASSVDEGPYSYEQYF. The DNA read from the CDR3 is TGTGCCAGCAGCGTAGATGAGGGGCCCTACTCCTACGAG. The chain employs TRBV9 and TRBJ2-7; D might be TRBD1 or TRBD2, each matching 5 bases. The CDR3 extends 3 residues past the end of the read, so its final part is completed from the germline J gene. V dropped 0 bases and J dropped 0 bases, with 13 bases sitting between them. There are 16 residues in the CDR3. Germline values: CDR1 SGDLS, CDR2 YYNGEE.

As concerns this clone: The DNA ends 3 residues before the CDR3 does, and the rest of the CDR3 is filled in from the germline J gene. The rearrangement uses TRBV20-1 and TRBJ2-5; maybe TRBD2 (7 bases). V lost 7 bases to trimming and J lost 4 bases, with 13 bases between them. Germline lookup yields CDR1 DFQATT and CDR2 SNEGSKA (reference sequence). CDR3 size: 12 residues. CDR3 sequence: CSVGGAGETQYF. The CDR3 bases that were read are TGCAGTGTGGGGGGGGCGGGAGAGACC.

As regards this clone: The read terminates 3 residues ahead of where the CDR3 ends, so the germline J gene completes it. The genes are TRBV18 and TRBJ1-1; D may be TRBD1 (5 bases). The CDR3 has 13 amino acids. Germline V gives CDR1 KGHSH, CDR2 LQKENI. Trimming took 2 bases from V and 7 from J, leaving 11 bases between them. This chain's CDR3 is CASSPGWGDEAFF. The DNA read from the CDR3 is TGTGCCAGCTCACCAGGTTGGGGGGATGAA.

For this clone: Coverage ceases 3 residues before the CDR3 finishes, and the germline J gene fills in the end. The chain recombines TRBV7-3 with TRBJ2-3; TRBD2 aligns across 9 bases. Unmatched junction bases numbered 3, after V lost 5 bases and J lost 0 bases. CDR3 length: 15 residues. Germline assignment: CDR1 SGHTA and CDR2 FQGTGA. The CDR3 spells CASSARGGSTDTQYF. The sequenced CDR3 bases are TGTGCCAGCAGCGCGCGGGGGGGCAGCACAGATACG.

To note about this clone: The observed sequence ends 3 residues before the CDR3 terminus, with the missing tail filled in from the germline J gene. V usage is TRBV7-9 and J usage is TRBJ2-2; tentative D call: TRBD1 (6 bases). This CDR3 has 14 amino acids. The germline gives CDR1 SEHNR, CDR2 FQNEAQ (reference sequence). Trimming removed 7 bases from V and 4 bases from J, with 13 bases in between. The CDR3 region is CASKSTGSTGELFF. Incomplete CDR3 DNA: TGTGCCAGCAAATCGACAGGAAGCACCGGGGAG. Complete variable domain (other parts from reference TRBV7-9 and TRBJ2-2): DTGVSQNPRHKITKRGQNVTFRCDPISEHNRLYWYRQTLGQGPEFLTYFQNEAQLEKSRLLSDRFSAERPKGSFSTLEIQRTEQGDSAMYLCASKSTGSTGELFFGEGSRLTVL.

About this clone itself: The observed sequence ends 3 residues before the CDR3 terminus, with the missing tail filled in from the germline J gene. The V and J genes are TRBV20-1 and TRBJ2-1; the match to TRBD2 covers 12 bases. The V gene end was trimmed by 3 bases and the J gene end by 4 bases; junction bases not matched to a gene: 10. The CDR3 spans 17 residues. CDR1 DFQATT and CDR2 SNEGSKA come from the germline V gene (reference sequence). CDR3 protein: CSARTSGGVGGYNEQFF. CDR3 DNA (partial): TGCAGTGCTAGGACTAGCGGGGGCGTGGGGGGTTACAATGAG.

The covered CDR3 bases are TGTGCCAGCTGGGACAGGGCGTCTGGGGCCAACGTC. It specifies CASWDRASGANV. The entire CDR3 protein reads CASWDRASGANVLTF. The chain carries TRBV2 and TRBJ2-6, with 9 bases fitting TRBD1. Sequencing ends 3 residues short of the CDR3 end; the germline J gene provides the rest. V lost 8 bases to trimming and J lost 1 base; unmatched junction nucleotides: 3. The V gene's germline CDR1 is SNHLY and CDR2 FYNNEI. The CDR3 is made up of 15 amino acids.

Points on this clone: The read gets to within 3 residues of the CDR3 end, and the germline J gene fills in the rest. The genes are TRBV11-3 and TRBJ1-3, with 11 bases matching TRBD1. V lost 5 bases and J lost 8; bases outside the gene matches: 5. The CDR3 spans 14 residues. Germline values: CDR1 SGHNT, CDR2 YENEEA. The CDR3 reads CASSPRTGGHTIYF. The CDR3 bases that were read are TGTGCCAGCAGCCCGAGGACAGGGGGCCACACC.

Points on this clone: With the read ending 3 residues before the CDR3 end, the germline J gene is used to fill in that end. V and J are TRBV18 and TRBJ2-3, with D tentatively TRBD2 (6 bases). Germline values: CDR1 KGHSH, CDR2 LQKENI. This CDR3 region has 14 residues. The CDR3 here is CASSPSREDQPQYF. The CDR3 DNA, read in part, is TGTGCCAGCTCACCAAGCAGGGAGGACCAGCCG.

In the case of this clone: The read terminates 3 residues ahead of where the CDR3 ends, so the germline J gene completes it. The chain is built from TRBV28 and TRBJ2-4; D is perhaps TRBD2 (5 bases). With 8 bases removed from V and 7 bases from J, the gap between germline ends came to 12 bases. Germline values: CDR1 MDHEN, CDR2 SYDVKM. This CDR3 region has 12 residues. Incomplete CDR3 DNA: TGTGCCAGCCGTGGCTCGGGGAACATT. Translation: CASRGSGNI. The whole CDR3 reads CASRGSGNIQYF.

On this clone itself: The read is 3 residues too short to cover the CDR3 end, so that end is filled in from the germline J gene. The chain recombines TRBV5-4 with TRBJ1-2; D gene ambiguous. Trimming removed 2 bases from V and 3 bases from J, with 8 bases in between. Germline assignment: CDR1 SGHNT and CDR2 YYREEE (reference sequence). The CDR3 runs to 13 residues. The part of the CDR3 DNA that was read is TGTGCCAGCAGCTTAGACAAGTACTATGGC. This sequence encodes CASSLDKYYG. The full-length CDR3 reads as CASSLDKYYGYTF.

The part of the CDR3 DNA that was read is TGCAGTGCTCCCCAGCTAGCGGGGTACCCGAGGGGGGATACG. Translating it yields CSAPQLAGYPRGDT. The CDR3 in full is CSAPQLAGYPRGDTQYF. The chain links TRBV20-1 to TRBJ2-3, with 9 bases matching TRBD2. The read comes to an end 3 residues before the CDR3 does, leaving the germline J gene to fill in the end. This CDR3 region has 17 residues. Germline V CDR1 and CDR2: DFQATT, SNEGSKA (reference sequence). V was clipped by 5 bases and J by 6 bases; unmatched bases: 18.

CDR3 protein: CASSPGTSGGVNEQFF. The CDR3 bases that were read are TGCGCCAGCAGCCCCGGGACTAGCGGGGGGGTGAATGAG. The rearrangement links TRBV5-1 to TRBJ2-1, with TRBD2 matching over 16 bases. The CDR3 goes on 3 residues after the read ends, and that part is filled in from the germline J gene. Losses at the gene ends were 4 bases for V and 7 bases for J; bases not matched to a gene: 5. Germline assignment: CDR1 SGHRS and CDR2 YFSETQ. The CDR3 is made up of 16 amino acids.

To note about this clone: The CDR3 is cut off 3 residues early in the read; its end comes from the germline J gene. The chain links TRBV6-1 to TRBJ1-2; D uncertain. Trimming took off 3 bases at V and 1 base at J, with 12 bases between the two ends. CDR3 size: 15 residues. CDR1 and CDR2 from the germline V gene are MNHNS and SASEGT. Partial CDR3 DNA: TGTGCCAGCAGTGACCTCACAGCTATTAACTATGGC. This encodes CASSDLTAINYG. The CDR3 in full is CASSDLTAINYGYTF.

About this clone: The sequenced fragment ends 3 residues before the CDR3 boundary, so the rest is inferred from the germline J gene. V gene TRBV18 combines with J gene TRBJ2-7; 9 positions agree with TRBD2. Trimming at V came to 5 bases and at J to 5 bases, leaving 7 bases not matched to a gene. The CDR3 sequence is 14 residues long. In germline, CDR1 is KGHSH, CDR2 LQKENI. The CDR3 bases that were read are TGTGCCAGCTCAAAGACTAGCGGTTTCGACGAG. Translation gives CASSKTSGFDE. The entire CDR3 sequence reads CASSKTSGFDEQYF. The full variable domain, its missing parts supplied by reference TRBV18 and TRBJ2-7, is NAGVMQNPRHLVRRRGQEARLRCSPMKGHSHVYWYRQLPEEGLKFMVYLQKENIIDESGMPKERFSAEFPKEGPSILRIQQVVRGDSAAYFCASSKTSGFDEQYFGPGTRLTVT.